The 17 T cell receptor beta chains listed next were all sequenced from one sample in a study of blood T cells in healthy people across ages. A second about 6 to 11 cycle PCR used barcoded and J-beta primers. TCRdb recomputed calls from the 5' RACE reads with MiXCR, one row per CDR3 protein. In the table there are 800,000 to 950,000 distinct CDR3 sequences, around 36% of which are singletons. Sequenced: blood. Receptors originate from a man aged 18-30 years in good health.

The chain links TRBV7-2 to TRBJ2-1; the D gene is possibly TRBD2 (5 bases). Germline CDR1 reads SGHTA; CDR2 reads FQGNSA. V lost 2 bases and J lost 5, with 19 bases in between. This CDR3 is built from 17 residues. As DNA, the CDR3 is TGTGCCAGCAGCTTAAGGAAGGGCGGCGGGTGGGACAATGAGCAGTTCTTC. It specifies CASSLRKGGGWDNEQFF.

This clonotype came up a few times. The V and J genes are TRBV7-2 and TRBJ2-1; no firm D call. V was trimmed by 1 base and J by 1 base, leaving 8 bases between them. The CDR3 has 15 amino acids. CDR1 and CDR2 (germline): SGHTA, FQGNSA. The CDR3 protein is CASSLDWQSYNEQFF. The CDR3, as DNA: TGTGCCAGCAGCTTAGATTGGCAGTCCTACAATGAGCAGTTCTTC.

As to this clonotype: An end of the junction differs from the germline gene, which may be a read error. The rearrangement links TRBV20-1 to TRBJ2-3; 12 bases align to TRBD2. The CDR3 runs 13 residues. Germline CDR1 DFQATT, CDR2 SNEGSKA (reference sequence). The CDR3 DNA follows: TGCAGTGCTCCGACTAGCGGGGGTGATATGCAGTATTTT. Translated: CSAPTSGGDMQYF.

This clonotype was counted between two and nine times. The rearrangement joins TRBV7-9 to TRBJ2-1, with D uncertain. The CDR3 runs 16 residues. Per germline, CDR1 SEHNR and CDR2 FQNEAQ (reference sequence). Trimming shortened V by 3 bases and J by 0 bases, and 12 bases separated the two germline ends. Here the CDR3 reads CASSLGITSSYNEQFF. The CDR3 DNA follows: TGTGCCAGCAGCTTGGGTATCACCAGCTCCTACAATGAGCAGTTCTTC.

DNA of the CDR3: TGTGCCAGCAGTTTCTACAGCGGAGGAGGCAATCAGCCCCAGCATTTT. Protein sequence: CASSFYSGGGNQPQHF. The chain links TRBV12-3 or TRBV12-4 to TRBJ1-5; D is unresolved. This CDR3 has 16 residues. V lost 3 bases, J lost 2 bases, and 14 bases lay in between.

This clonotype was found a few times. The J gene is TRBJ1-2, the V gene TRBV27, with TRBD1 as a possible D gene (5 bases). Germline CDR1 and CDR2: MNHEY and SMNVEV (reference sequence). The CDR3 totals 15 residues. The germline V and J ends were trimmed by 2 bases and 4 bases, with 14 bases remaining between them. Written as DNA, the CDR3 is TGTGCCAGCAGTTTAAGTGCGGGGACGGGCTATGGCTACACCTTC. It encodes CASSLSAGTGYGYTF.

V gene TRBV6-2 or TRBV6-3 combines with J gene TRBJ2-1, with 12 bases aligning to TRBD2. The germline gives CDR1 MNHEY, CDR2 SVGEGT. The V segment lost 5 bases and the J segment 5 bases; nucleotides outside the gene matches: 7. CDR3 length: 16 amino acids. DNA for the CDR3: TGTGCCAGCAGTCGAAGACTAGCGGGGGTCGACAATGAGCAGTTCTTC. Translated: CASSRRLAGVDNEQFF.

The chain has TRBV7-3 and TRBJ2-5; D possibly corresponds to TRBD2 (5 bases). There are 14 residues in the CDR3. V dropped 2 bases and J dropped 7 bases, with 14 bases sitting between them. Per germline, CDR1 SGHTA and CDR2 FQGTGA. This CDR3 reads CASSLDRDLGTQYF. In DNA form, the CDR3 reads TGTGCCAGCAGCTTAGACCGGGATCTTGGGACCCAGTACTTC.

There are a few counts of this clonotype. The rearrangement links TRBV5-5 to TRBJ1-6, with D possibly being TRBD1 (6 bases). Germline V lookup: CDR1 SGHKS, CDR2 YYEKEE (reference sequence). Trimming removed 0 bases at V and 6 bases at J, with 13 bases between. The CDR3 loop spans 16 amino acids. CDR3 coding DNA: TGTGCCAGCAGCTTGGACAGGGTCTCTCTTAATTCACCCCTCCACTTT. Protein: CASSLDRVSLNSPLHF. The variable domain in full, completed from reference TRBV5-5 and TRBJ1-6, reads DAGVTQSPTHLIKTRGQQVTLRCSPISGHKSVSWYQQVLGQGPQFIFQYYEKEERGRGNFPDRFSARQFPNYSSELNVNALLLGDSALYLCASSLDRVSLNSPLHFGNGTRLTVT.

This clonotype appeared a few times. This chain joins TRBV29-1 and TRBJ2-7; the D gene is possibly TRBD2 (6 bases). The CDR3 runs 12 residues. CDR1 SQVTM and CDR2 ANQGSEA come from the germline V gene. The V end lost 7 bases, the J end lost 0 bases, and 10 bases lay between the germline ends. This CDR3 is CSAGVNSYEQYF. The CDR3 region has the DNA TGCAGCGCGGGAGTAAACTCCTACGAGCAGTACTTC.

This clonotype showed up just once. This chain links TRBV7-6 with TRBJ2-3; 8 bases map to TRBD1. The CDR3 totals 14 residues. J gave up 6 bases and V 1 base, and 3 bases lay outside the gene matches. CDR1 SGHVS and CDR2 FNYEAQ come from the germline V gene. The CDR3 loop is CASSLGGQADTQYF. The CDR3 coding sequence is TGTGCCAGCAGCTTAGGGGGACAGGCTGATACGCAGTATTTT.

V gene TRBV24-1 combines with J gene TRBJ2-3; D uncertain. The CDR3 sequence is 16 residues long. Trimming removed 1 base at V and 0 bases at J, with 10 bases between. The germline CDR1 and CDR2 sequences are KGHDR and SFDVKD. CDR3 DNA sequence: TGTGCCACCAGTGATTTATCATTTTCGAGCACAGATACGCAGTATTTT. This gives the protein CATSDLSFSSTDTQYF.

In regard to this clonotype: Its ends do not fully match the called genes, so a read error is possible. V gene TRBV4-3 combines with J gene TRBJ1-5, with TRBD1 as a possible D gene (6 bases). The germline V gene has CDR1 LGHNA and CDR2 YSLEER. The CDR3 has 15 residues. The chain's CDR3 is CAGSQDHRENQPQHF. DNA for the CDR3: TGCGCCGGCAGCCAAGATCACAGGGAGAATCAGCCCCAGCATTTT.

This clonotype was seen many times. V usage is TRBV12-3 or TRBV12-4 and J usage is TRBJ2-3; D unresolved. V lost 6 bases and J 3 bases, leaving 10 bases between the germline ends. The CDR3 has 13 residues. CDR3 DNA sequence: TGTGCCAGCAGCGTAGCTACAACAGATACGCAGTATTTT. Protein sequence: CASSVATTDTQYF.

V gene TRBV9 combines with J gene TRBJ2-5; possible D gene TRBD2, 6 bases. V dropped 0 bases and J dropped 1 base, with 10 bases sitting between them. There are 15 residues in the CDR3. CDR1 is SGDLS, CDR2 YYNGEE, per germline. Here the CDR3 DNA reads TGTGCCAGCAGCGTAGGGGGGGATGCCCAAGAGACCCAGTACTTC. It encodes CASSVGGDAQETQYF.

The V and J genes are TRBV28 and TRBJ2-6; D is undetermined. This CDR3 spans 16 amino acids. Germline CDR1 MDHEN, CDR2 SYDVKM. Trimming shortened V by 2 bases and J by 4 bases, and 12 bases separated the two germline ends. The CDR3 DNA reads as TGTGCCAGCAGTTTACTCGGGCGTACGGGGGCCAACGTCCTGACTTTC. Residues: CASSLLGRTGANVLTF.

The chain couples TRBV19 to TRBJ1-5, with unresolved D. Germline V CDR1 and CDR2: LNHDA, SQIVND (reference sequence). CDR3 length: 15 amino acids. V shed 3 bases and J shed 5 bases, with 14 bases lying between them. The CDR3 DNA reads as TGTGCCAGTAGTATGAGTGACCAAACCCATCAGCCCCAGCATTTT. It codes for CASSMSDQTHQPQHF.